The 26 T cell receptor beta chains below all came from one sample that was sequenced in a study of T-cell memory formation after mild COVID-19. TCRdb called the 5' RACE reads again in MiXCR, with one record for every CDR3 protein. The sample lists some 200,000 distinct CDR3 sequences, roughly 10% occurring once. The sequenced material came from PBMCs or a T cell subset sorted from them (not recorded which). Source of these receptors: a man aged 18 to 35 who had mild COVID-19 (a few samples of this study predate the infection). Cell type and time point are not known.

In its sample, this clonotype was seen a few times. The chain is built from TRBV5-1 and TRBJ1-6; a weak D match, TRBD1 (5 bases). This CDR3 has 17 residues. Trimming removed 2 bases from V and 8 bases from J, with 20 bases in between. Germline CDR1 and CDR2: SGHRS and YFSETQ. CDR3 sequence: CASSFNTGGGRDSPLHF. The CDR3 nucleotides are TGCGCCAGCAGCTTCAATACCGGGGGAGGGCGGGATTCACCCCTCCACTTT.

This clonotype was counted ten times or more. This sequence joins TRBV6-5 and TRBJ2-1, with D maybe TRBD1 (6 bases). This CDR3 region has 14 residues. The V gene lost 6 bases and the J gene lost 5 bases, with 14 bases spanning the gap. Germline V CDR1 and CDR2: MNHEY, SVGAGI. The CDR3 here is CASRVGTQNNEQFF. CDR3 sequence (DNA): TGTGCCAGCAGAGTAGGGACACAGAACAATGAGCAGTTCTTC.

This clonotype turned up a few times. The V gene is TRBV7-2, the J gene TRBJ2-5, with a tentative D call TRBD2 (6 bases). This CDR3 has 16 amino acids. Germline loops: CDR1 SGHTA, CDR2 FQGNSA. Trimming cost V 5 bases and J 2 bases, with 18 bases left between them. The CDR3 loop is CASSLQGPGRQETQYF. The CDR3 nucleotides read TGTGCCAGCAGCCTACAAGGGCCAGGGAGGCAAGAGACCCAGTACTTC.

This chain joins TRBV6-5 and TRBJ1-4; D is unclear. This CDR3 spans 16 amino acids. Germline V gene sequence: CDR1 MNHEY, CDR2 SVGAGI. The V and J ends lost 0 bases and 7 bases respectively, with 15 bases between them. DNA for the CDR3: TGTGCCAGCAGTTACTCGACGTCCGGTCTAGGTGAAAAACTGTTTTTT. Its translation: CASSYSTSGLGEKLFF.

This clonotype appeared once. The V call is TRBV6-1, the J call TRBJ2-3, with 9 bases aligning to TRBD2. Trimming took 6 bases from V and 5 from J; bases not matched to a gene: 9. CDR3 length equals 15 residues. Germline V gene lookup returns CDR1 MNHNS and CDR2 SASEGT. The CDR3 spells CASRRPGLAVDTQYF. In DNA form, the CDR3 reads TGTGCCAGCAGAAGACCGGGACTAGCTGTAGATACGCAGTATTTT.

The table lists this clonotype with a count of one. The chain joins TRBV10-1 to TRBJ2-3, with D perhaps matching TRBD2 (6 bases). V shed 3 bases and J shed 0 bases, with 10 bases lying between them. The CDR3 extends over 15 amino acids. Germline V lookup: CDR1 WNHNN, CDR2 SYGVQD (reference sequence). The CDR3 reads CASSELGTSTDTQYF. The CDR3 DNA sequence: TGCGCCAGCAGTGAATTGGGGACTAGCACAGATACGCAGTATTTT.

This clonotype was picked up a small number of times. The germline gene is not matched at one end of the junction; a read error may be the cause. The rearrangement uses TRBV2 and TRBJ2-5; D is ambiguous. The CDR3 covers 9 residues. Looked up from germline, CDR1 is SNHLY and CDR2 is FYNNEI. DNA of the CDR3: TGTGCCAGCAGTGAAGCAGGGAAGTTC. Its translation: CASSEAGKF.

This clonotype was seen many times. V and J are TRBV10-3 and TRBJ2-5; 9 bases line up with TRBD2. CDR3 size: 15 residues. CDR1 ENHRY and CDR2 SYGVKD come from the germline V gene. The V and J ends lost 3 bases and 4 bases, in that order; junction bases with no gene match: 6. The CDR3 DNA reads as TGTGCCATCAGTGATATGCGGGGGGGCCTAGAGACCCAGTACTTC. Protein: CAISDMRGGLETQYF.

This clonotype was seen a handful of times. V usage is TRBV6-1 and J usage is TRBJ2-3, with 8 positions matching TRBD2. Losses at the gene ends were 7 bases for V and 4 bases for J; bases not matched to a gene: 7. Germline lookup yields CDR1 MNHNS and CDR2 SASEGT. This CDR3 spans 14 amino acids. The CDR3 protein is CASKEAGGPDTQYF. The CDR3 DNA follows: TGTGCCAGCAAGGAGGCGGGAGGTCCAGATACGCAGTATTTT.

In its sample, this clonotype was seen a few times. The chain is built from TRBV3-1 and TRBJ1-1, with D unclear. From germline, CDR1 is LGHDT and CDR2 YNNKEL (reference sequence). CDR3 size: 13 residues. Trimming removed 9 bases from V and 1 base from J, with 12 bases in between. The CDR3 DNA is TGTGCCAGTGCCTTCCCAGGGAACACTGAAGCTTTCTTT. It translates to CASAFPGNTEAFF.

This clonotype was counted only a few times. CDR3 nucleotides: TGTGCCAGCAGTGAACAGCTCAAGGGGGGAAGTAACTATGGCTACACCTTC. Amino acids: CASSEQLKGGSNYGYTF. The chain uses TRBV2 and TRBJ1-2, with D possibly matching TRBD1 (6 bases). V gave up 2 bases and J gave up 1 base, with 17 bases separating them. Germline-derived CDR1 and CDR2 are SNHLY and FYNNEI. The CDR3 sequence is 17 residues long.

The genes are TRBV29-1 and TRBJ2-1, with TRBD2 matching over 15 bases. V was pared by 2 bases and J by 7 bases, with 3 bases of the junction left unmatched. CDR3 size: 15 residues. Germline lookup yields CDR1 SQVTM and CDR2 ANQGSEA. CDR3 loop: CSVESGTSGGNEQFF. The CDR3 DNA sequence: TGCAGCGTTGAAAGTGGGACTAGCGGGGGGAATGAGCAGTTCTTC.

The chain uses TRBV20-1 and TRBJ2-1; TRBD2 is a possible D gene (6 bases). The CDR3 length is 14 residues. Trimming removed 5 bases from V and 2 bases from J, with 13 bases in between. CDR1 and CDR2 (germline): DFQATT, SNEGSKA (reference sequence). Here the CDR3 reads CSAPRSGAYNEQFF. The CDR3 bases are TGCAGTGCTCCCCGGTCGGGGGCCTACAATGAGCAGTTCTTC.

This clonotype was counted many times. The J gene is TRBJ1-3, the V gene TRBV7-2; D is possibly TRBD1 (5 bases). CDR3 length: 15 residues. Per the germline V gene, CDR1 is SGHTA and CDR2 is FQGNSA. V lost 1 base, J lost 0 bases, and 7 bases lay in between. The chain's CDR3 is CASSLVGGSGNTIYF. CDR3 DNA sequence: TGTGCCAGCAGCTTAGTGGGGGGCTCTGGAAACACCATATATTTT.

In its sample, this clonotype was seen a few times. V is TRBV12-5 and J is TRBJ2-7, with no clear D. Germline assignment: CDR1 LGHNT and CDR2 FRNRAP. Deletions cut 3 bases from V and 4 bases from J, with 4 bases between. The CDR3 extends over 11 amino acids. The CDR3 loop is CASGFLYEQYF. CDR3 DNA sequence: TGTGCTAGTGGTTTTCTTTACGAGCAGTACTTC.

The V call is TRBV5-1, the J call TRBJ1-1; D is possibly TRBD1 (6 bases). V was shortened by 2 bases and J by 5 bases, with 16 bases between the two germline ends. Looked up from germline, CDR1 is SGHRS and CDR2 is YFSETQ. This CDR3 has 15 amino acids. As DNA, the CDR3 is TGCGCCAGCAGCTTACAGGTACGGGGGCAAACTGAAGCTTTCTTT. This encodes CASSLQVRGQTEAFF.

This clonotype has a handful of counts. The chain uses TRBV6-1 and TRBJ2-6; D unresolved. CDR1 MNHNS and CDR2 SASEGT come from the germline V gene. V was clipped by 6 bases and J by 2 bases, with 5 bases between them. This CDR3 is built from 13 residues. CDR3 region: CASRETGANVLTF. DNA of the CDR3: TGTGCCAGCAGGGAAACTGGGGCCAACGTCCTGACTTTC.

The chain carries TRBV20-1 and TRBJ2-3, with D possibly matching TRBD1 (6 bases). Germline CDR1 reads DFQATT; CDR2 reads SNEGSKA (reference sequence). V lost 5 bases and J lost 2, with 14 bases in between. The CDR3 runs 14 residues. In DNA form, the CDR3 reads TGCAGTGCTTCCCAGGGGTTCCCCACAGATACGCAGTATTTT. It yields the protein CSASQGFPTDTQYF.

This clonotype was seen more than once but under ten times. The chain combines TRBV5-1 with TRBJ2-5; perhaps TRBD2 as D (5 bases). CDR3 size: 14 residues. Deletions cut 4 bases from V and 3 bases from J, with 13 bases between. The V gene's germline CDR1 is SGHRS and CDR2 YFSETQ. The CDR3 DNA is TGCGCCAGCAGCCCAGGACTGCCGAAAGAGACCCAGTACTTC. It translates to CASSPGLPKETQYF.

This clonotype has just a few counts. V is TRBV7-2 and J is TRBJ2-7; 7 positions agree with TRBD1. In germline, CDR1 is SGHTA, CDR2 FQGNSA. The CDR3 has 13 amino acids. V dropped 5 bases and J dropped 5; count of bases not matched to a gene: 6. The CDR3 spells CASSGDRVHEQYF. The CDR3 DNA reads TGTGCCAGCAGCGGAGACAGGGTCCACGAGCAGTACTTC.

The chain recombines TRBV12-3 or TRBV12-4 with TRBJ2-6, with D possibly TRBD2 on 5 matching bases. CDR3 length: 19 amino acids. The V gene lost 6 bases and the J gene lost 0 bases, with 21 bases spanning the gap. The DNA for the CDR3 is TGTGCCAGCAGCCCTGCCTTGGAGGCTGAGAGCTCTGGGGCCAACGTCCTGACTTTC. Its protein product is CASSPALEAESSGANVLTF.

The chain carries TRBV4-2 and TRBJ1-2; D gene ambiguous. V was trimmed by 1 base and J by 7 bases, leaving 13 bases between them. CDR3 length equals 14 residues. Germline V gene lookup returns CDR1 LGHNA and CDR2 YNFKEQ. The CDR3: CASSQGAGRSGYTF. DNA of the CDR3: TGTGCCAGCAGCCAAGGGGCGGGAAGGTCTGGCTACACCTTC.

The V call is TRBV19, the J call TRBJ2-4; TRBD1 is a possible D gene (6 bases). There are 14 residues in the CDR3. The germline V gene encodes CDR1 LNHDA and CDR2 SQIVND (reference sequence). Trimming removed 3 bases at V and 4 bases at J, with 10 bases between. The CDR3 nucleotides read TGTGCCAGTAGTATCGAGGGGGTGAAAAACATTCAGTACTTC. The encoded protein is CASSIEGVKNIQYF. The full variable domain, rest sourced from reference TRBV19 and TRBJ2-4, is DGGITQSPKYLFRKEGQNVTLSCEQNLNHDAMYWYRQDPGQGLRLIYYSQIVNDFQKGDIAEGYSVSREKKESFPLTVTSAQKNPTAFYLCASSIEGVKNIQYFGAGTRLSVL.

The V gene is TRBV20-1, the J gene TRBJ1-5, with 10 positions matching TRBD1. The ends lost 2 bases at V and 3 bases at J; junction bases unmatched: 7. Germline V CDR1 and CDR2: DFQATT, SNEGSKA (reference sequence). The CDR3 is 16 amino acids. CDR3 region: CSARTWGTGVNQPQHF. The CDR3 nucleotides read TGCAGTGCTAGAACCTGGGGGACAGGGGTCAATCAGCCCCAGCATTTT.

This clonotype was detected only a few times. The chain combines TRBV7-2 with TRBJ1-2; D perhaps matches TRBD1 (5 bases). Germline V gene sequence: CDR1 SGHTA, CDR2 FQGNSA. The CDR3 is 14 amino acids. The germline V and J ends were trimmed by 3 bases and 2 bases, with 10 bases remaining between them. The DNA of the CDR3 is TGTGCCAGCAGCTTGGGACGGGGGAACTATGGCTACACCTTC. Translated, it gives CASSLGRGNYGYTF.

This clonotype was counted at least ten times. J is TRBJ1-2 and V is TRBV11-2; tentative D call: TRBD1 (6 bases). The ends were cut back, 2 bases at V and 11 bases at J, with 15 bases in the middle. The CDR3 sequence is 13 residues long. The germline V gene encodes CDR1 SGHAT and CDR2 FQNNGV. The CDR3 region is CASSLIQGQAYTF. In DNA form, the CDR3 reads TGTGCCAGCAGCTTAATCCAGGGGCAGGCGTACACCTTC.